One and the same sample provided the 18 T cell receptor beta chains below, sequenced in a study of blood T cell repertoires in COVID-19. The method was immunoSEQ multiplex PCR; TCRdb's version includes in-frame clones alone and lacks a portion of them. The sample shows some 140,000 clones, 91% of them seen only once. Sequenced material: peripheral blood. The source is a man between 45 and 60 years old with acute or convalescent COVID-19.

CDR3 in DNA: TGTGCCAGCAGCGGATCCGGGACAGGGGTTACAATGGACCAGTATTTT. Its protein is CASSGSGTGVTMDQYF. V is TRBV5-4 and J is TRBJ2-3, with 10 bases lining up with TRBD1. In germline, CDR1 is SGHNT, CDR2 YYREEE (reference sequence). This CDR3 comprises 16 residues. Trimming at V came to 4 bases and at J to 12 bases, leaving 17 bases not matched to a gene.

The chain is built from TRBV19 and TRBJ2-7; the match to TRBD2 covers 14 bases. The CDR3 has 17 amino acids. The germline V gene encodes CDR1 LNHDA and CDR2 SQIVND (reference sequence). Trimming cost V 6 bases and J 0 bases; bases outside gene matches: 7. The DNA of the CDR3 is TGTGCCAGTAGCCACTGGACTAGCGGGGGGTACTCCTACGAGCAGTACTTC. Protein sequence: CASSHWTSGGYSYEQYF.

This chain uses TRBV19 with TRBJ1-3; D unresolved. Trimming pared 2 bases from V and 0 bases from J, leaving 8 bases between. Germline V CDR1 and CDR2: LNHDA, SQIVND (reference sequence). CDR3 length: 15 residues. CDR3 bases: TGTGCCAGTAGTATACCGAACTTCTCTGGAAACACCATATATTTT. The encoded protein is CASSIPNFSGNTIYF.

V and J are TRBV12-3 or TRBV12-4 and TRBJ1-4, with a weak D call TRBD1 (5 bases). Trimming took off 10 bases at V and 14 bases at J, with 23 bases between the two ends. The CDR3 runs 13 residues. The CDR3: CATALGGVVGLFF. The CDR3 DNA is TGTGCCACCGCCCTGGGGGGAGTCGTAGGGCTGTTTTTT.

This chain uses TRBV29-1 with TRBJ1-3; tentatively, D is TRBD1 (5 bases). CDR1 and CDR2 (germline): SQVTM, ANQGSEA. The CDR3 covers 17 residues. V lost 0 bases and J lost 0, with 15 bases in between. CDR3 residues: CSVEDPRQRSSGNTIYF. The CDR3, as DNA: TGCAGCGTTGAAGATCCACGACAGAGGAGCTCTGGAAACACCATATATTTT.

This clone was counted once. V usage is TRBV5-1 and J usage is TRBJ1-2, with D perhaps TRBD1 (5 bases). The germline V gene has CDR1 SGHRS and CDR2 YFSETQ. The CDR3 is 15 amino acids. V was cut by 4 bases and J by 6 bases, with 19 bases left in between. In DNA, the CDR3 is TGCGCCAGCAGCCTTGGCCAGGGCGGGAATGATGGCTACACCTTC. Amino acids: CASSLGQGGNDGYTF.

The chain combines TRBV7-2 with TRBJ2-3; D might be TRBD2 (5 bases). V was clipped by 8 bases and J by 0 bases, with 9 bases between them. The CDR3 length is 13 residues. The germline V gene has CDR1 SGHTA and CDR2 FQGNSA. CDR3 in amino acids: CASRRGSTDTQYF. The CDR3, as DNA: TGTGCCAGCCGTCGGGGAAGCACAGATACGCAGTATTTT.

The V and J genes are TRBV7-3 and TRBJ1-1, with TRBD1 matching over 7 bases. CDR1 and CDR2 from the germline V gene are SGHTA and FQGTGA. Unmatched junction bases numbered 7, after V lost 5 bases and J lost 4 bases. CDR3 length equals 14 residues. The CDR3 DNA is TGTGCCAGCAGCCACCGACAGGGACCCACTGAAGCTTTCTTT. Amino acid sequence: CASSHRQGPTEAFF.

The chain couples TRBV6-4 to TRBJ1-5; D is perhaps TRBD1 (5 bases). The germline CDR1 and CDR2 sequences are MRHNA and SNTAGT. The CDR3 sequence is 15 residues long. The V gene lost 5 bases and the J gene lost 7 bases, with 18 bases spanning the gap. The CDR3 sequence is CASSQLRQWGQPQHF. The CDR3 DNA sequence: TGTGCCAGCAGTCAACTGCGACAGTGGGGCCAGCCCCAGCATTTT.

The V call is TRBV7-8, the J call TRBJ1-6; a weak D match, TRBD1 (5 bases). The CDR3 spans 16 residues. With 8 bases removed from V and 6 bases from J, the gap between germline ends came to 20 bases. Germline V gene sequence: CDR1 SGHVS, CDR2 FQNEAQ. This CDR3 is CASSGPGAQINSPLHF. In DNA form, the CDR3 reads TGTGCCAGCTCTGGGCCTGGGGCCCAAATTAATTCACCCCTCCACTTT. Full variable domain (outside the CDR3, taken from reference TRBV7-8 and TRBJ1-6): GAGVSQSPRYKVAKRGQDVALRCDPISGHVSLFWYQQALGQGPEFLTYFQNEAQLDKSGLPSDRFFAERPEGSVSTLKIQRTQQEDSAVYLCASSGPGAQINSPLHFGNGTRLTVT.

CDR3 region: CASRTEHIGALHF. The DNA for the CDR3 is TGTGCCAGCAGAACTGAACATATCGGAGCCCTCCACTTT. The chain joins TRBV28 to TRBJ1-6; no definite D call. CDR3 length: 13 amino acids. Germline-derived CDR1 and CDR2 are MDHEN and SYDVKM. The V and J ends lost 6 bases and 14 bases respectively, with 17 bases between them. Full variable domain (outside the CDR3, taken from reference TRBV28 and TRBJ1-6): DVKVTQSSRYLVKRTGEKVFLECVQDMDHENMFWYRQDPGLGLRLIYFSYDVKMKEKGDIPEGYSVSREKKERFSLILESASTNQTSMYLCASRTEHIGALHFGNGTRLTVT.

The rearrangement uses TRBV7-9 and TRBJ1-6; D may be TRBD1 (6 bases). Trimming left V 1 base short and J 7 bases short, with 11 bases between. In germline, CDR1 is SEHNR, CDR2 FQNEAQ (reference sequence). The CDR3 is 15 residues long. Here the CDR3 reads CASSLDSRGNSPLHF. CDR3 in DNA: TGTGCCAGCAGCTTAGATTCCAGGGGCAATTCACCCCTCCACTTT.

The chain employs TRBV6-5 and TRBJ2-5; 7 nucleotides match TRBD2. The CDR3 is 16 residues long. Germline lookup yields CDR1 MNHEY and CDR2 SVGAGI. With 0 bases clipped from V and 5 bases from J, the junction kept 9 bases outside the gene matches. In DNA, the CDR3 is TGTGCCAGCAGTTACTCGATAGGGAGGGGCTCGGAGACCCAGTACTTC. Protein sequence: CASSYSIGRGSETQYF.

The genes are TRBV4-3 and TRBJ1-2; D is ambiguous. Germline CDR1 reads LGHNA; CDR2 reads YSLEER. CDR3 length: 14 residues. V was pared by 3 bases and J by 4 bases, with 12 bases between. The CDR3 here is CASSHVREVYGYTF. The CDR3 nucleotides read TGCGCCAGCAGCCACGTACGGGAGGTCTATGGCTACACCTTC.

This chain connects TRBV4-1 to TRBJ1-2; D unresolved. V was clipped by 1 base and J by 3 bases, with 9 bases between them. Germline V lookup: CDR1 MGHRA, CDR2 YSYEKL. The CDR3 has 14 amino acids. The CDR3 nucleotides are TGCGCCAGCAGCCAAGTATTCCTCGACTATGGCTACACCTTC. This codes for CASSQVFLDYGYTF.

The rearrangement joins TRBV6-2 or TRBV6-3 to TRBJ1-1; D is uncertain. Germline-derived CDR1 and CDR2 are MNHEY and SVGEGT. V dropped 2 bases and J dropped 1 base, with 8 bases sitting between them. The CDR3 extends over 14 amino acids. The CDR3 DNA reads TGTGCCAGCAGTTACAGCGCGGGGAACACTGAAGCTTTCTTT. Amino acids: CASSYSAGNTEAFF.

The chain recombines TRBV30 with TRBJ2-1; TRBD2 matches 11 bases. The CDR3 length is 17 residues. Germline lookup yields CDR1 GTSNPN and CDR2 SVGIG (reference sequence). The trim removed 3 bases at V and 1 base at J, leaving 8 bases unmatched. The CDR3 nucleotides read TGTGCCTGGAGAGGGACTAGCGGATCTCATTCCTACAATGAGCAGTTCTTC. Protein: CAWRGTSGSHSYNEQFF.

This clone was recorded only once. The CDR3 here is CASGERTYEQYF. Written as DNA, the CDR3 is TGCGCCAGCGGGGAGAGGACCTACGAGCAGTACTTC. The chain joins TRBV5-1 to TRBJ2-7, with D possibly TRBD2 on 5 matching bases. The germline CDR1 and CDR2 sequences are SGHRS and YFSETQ. Trimming removed 7 bases from V and 2 bases from J, with 10 bases in between. The CDR3 extends over 12 amino acids.